The next 10 T cell receptor beta chains were all read from a single sample in a study of tumor-infiltrating lymphocytes in primary liver carcinoma. The tissue used was unsorted bulk material of roughly 17-32 mg. RNA and DNA were co-extracted from it with the AllPrep DNA/RNA mini kit. TCR beta cDNA was prepared out of around 460 ng total RNA by means of a constant-region primer. Slightly modified ARM-PCR, run as three nested multiplex PCR rounds, produced the TCR beta libraries. The opening two PCR rounds, about 10 cycles each, paired TRBV1-TRBV30 forward primers with a C-beta reverse primer. TCRdb processed the multiplex PCR reads anew with MiXCR; each CDR3 protein has one entry. The sample has approximately 24,000 distinct CDR3 sequences, around three quarters seen once. Sequences were obtained from liver tumor tissue from sampling region 3. Subset denoted: tumor region T3, left-lateral pole. The origin of the receptors is a middle-aged man with primary liver carcinoma and hepatitis B virus infection.

A single count supports this clonotype. Likely a read error: the CDR3 ends without its conserved phenylalanine or tryptophan. The chain is built from TRBV29-1 and TRBJ2-7, with TRBD1 identical over 7 bases. The germline CDR1 and CDR2 sequences are SQVTM and ANQGSEA. The V and J ends lost 4 bases and 3 bases, in that order; junction bases with no gene match: 12. The CDR3 contains 15 residues. CDR3 amino acids: CSVGTLQGVNYEQYL. The DNA for the CDR3 is TGCAGCGTTGGAACCCTGCAGGGGGTAAACTACGAGCAGTACTTA.

On this clonotype itself: Its ends do not fully match the called genes, so a read error is possible. This sequence joins TRBV11-2 and TRBJ1-1, with D possibly being TRBD1 (5 bases). Germline lookup yields CDR1 SGHAT and CDR2 FQNNGV. This CDR3 contains 13 residues. CDR3 sequence: CVSRWGGRTKAYF. Here the CDR3 DNA reads TGTGTCAGCAGGTGGGGGGGAAGGACTAAAGCTTACTTC.

This clonotype came up many times. The J gene is TRBJ2-2, the V gene TRBV4-2, with 8 bases matching TRBD1. In germline, CDR1 is LGHNA, CDR2 YNFKEQ. This CDR3 contains 18 residues. With 2 bases clipped from V and 6 bases from J, the junction kept 14 bases outside the gene matches. CDR3 DNA: TGTGCCAGCAGCCAAATACTTGTGACAGGGGATTCCCCCGGGGAGCTGTTTTTT. Translation: CASSQILVTGDSPGELFF.

By sample share, this clonotype is medium-sized. The chain carries TRBV4-1 and TRBJ2-2; 10 nucleotides match TRBD2. Unmatched junction bases numbered 7, after V lost 0 bases and J lost 3 bases. The CDR3 runs 18 residues. The germline V gene encodes CDR1 MGHRA and CDR2 YSYEKL. The DNA for the CDR3 is TGCGCCAGCAGCCAAGACAGCGGGGGGGCGTGGTACACCGGGGAGCTGTTTTTT. Amino acid sequence: CASSQDSGGAWYTGELFF.

This clonotype has only one observation. The chain has TRBV20-1 and TRBJ2-7; D is uncertain. The CDR3 runs to 15 residues. The germline V gene has CDR1 DFQATT and CDR2 SNEGSKA (reference sequence). The V end lost 3 bases, the J end lost 5 bases, and 20 bases lay between the germline ends. The CDR3 region is CSASYVHYSSHEQYF. The CDR3, as DNA: TGCAGTGCTAGTTATGTCCACTATTCGTCCCACGAGCAGTACTTC.

A note on this clonotype: Germline is not matched at one junction end, which may reflect a read error. CDR3 region: CASSQEGTWLNTIYF. The CDR3 DNA is TGTGCCAGCAGCCAAGAGGGGACATGGCTAAACACCATATATTTT. This chain connects TRBV4-1 to TRBJ1-3, with D possibly matching TRBD1 (6 bases). CDR3 length equals 15 residues. CDR1 and CDR2 from the germline V gene are MGHRA and YSYEKL.

A note on this clonotype: The junction shows a germline mismatch at one end, possibly a read error. This chain links TRBV11-2 with TRBJ2-2; perhaps TRBD2 as D (6 bases). Per germline, CDR1 SGHAT and CDR2 FQNNGV. The CDR3 runs to 17 residues. The CDR3 region has the DNA TGTGCCAGTAGCTTAGCATTAGGAGGGGCGAACACCTGGAACCTGTTTTTT. Its translation: CASSLALGGANTWNLFF.

Only one count was recorded for this clonotype. This chain uses TRBV5-5 with TRBJ2-1; D might be TRBD1 (5 bases). The CDR3 has 16 residues. V dropped 9 bases and J dropped 2 bases, with 21 bases sitting between them. The germline V gene encodes CDR1 SGHKS and CDR2 YYEKEE (reference sequence). CDR3 residues: CATIRDGDDAYNEQFF. The CDR3 DNA reads TGTGCCACCATCAGGGATGGGGATGACGCCTACAATGAGCAGTTCTTC. The entire variable domain, with the rest obtained from reference TRBV5-5 and TRBJ2-1, is as follows: DAGVTQSPTHLIKTRGQQVTLRCSPISGHKSVSWYQQVLGQGPQFIFQYYEKEERGRGNFPDRFSARQFPNYSSELNVNALLLGDSALYLCATIRDGDDAYNEQFFGPGTRLTVL.

The sample holds a few counts of this clonotype. A much larger clone lies a single base off, so this may be a read error. The CDR3 spells CVSSQLQGSYGYTF. The CDR3, as DNA: TGTGTCAGCAGCCAACTACAGGGTTCCTATGGCTACACCTTC. The chain is built from TRBV11-2 and TRBJ1-2; D might be TRBD1 (6 bases). The germline V gene has CDR1 SGHAT and CDR2 FQNNGV. This CDR3 is 14 amino acids long.

By frequency in the sample, this clonotype is medium-sized. This chain links TRBV29-1 with TRBJ1-1; the D is unclear. Germline CDR1 is SQVTM and CDR2 is ANQGSEA. The CDR3 runs to 13 residues. V was trimmed by 1 base and J by 1 base, leaving 7 bases between them. The CDR3 reads CSVEGAGNTEAFF. DNA of the CDR3: TGCAGCGTTGAAGGGGCTGGGAACACTGAAGCTTTCTTT.